The 30 T cell receptor beta chains presented below share a single source sample, sequenced in a study of T-cell reconstitution after alpha-beta-depleted transplantation in children. The authors prepared the TCRbeta library with unique molecular identifiers. TCRdb redid the calling of the PCR reads with MiXCR, one entry per CDR3 protein. The sample holds about a million distinct CDR3 sequences; about 29% are singletons and the top ten take under 30%. The sequencing here drew on PBMCs, mostly from graft donor cells, taken 360 days after TCRalphabeta/CD19-depleted stem cell transplant. The receptor source for this set is a boy under two years old who had a stem cell transplant for SCID, so the T cells may come from the graft donor.

This clonotype has a handful of counts. The chain combines TRBV13 with TRBJ2-1, with TRBD2 matching over 9 bases. Trimming cost V 0 bases and J 4 bases; bases outside gene matches: 4. Germline V gene lookup returns CDR1 PRHDT and CDR2 FYEKMQ (reference sequence). This CDR3 is 16 amino acids long. The DNA for the CDR3 is TGTGCCAGCAGCTTAGGTCGACTAGCGGCATACAATGAGCAGTTCTTC. Translated: CASSLGRLAAYNEQFF.

This clonotype was recorded a few times. The rearrangement joins TRBV15 to TRBJ2-1; D remains unclear. Per germline, CDR1 LNHNV and CDR2 YYDKDF (reference sequence). The germline V and J ends were trimmed by 0 bases and 2 bases, with 11 bases remaining between them. The CDR3 extends over 16 amino acids. The CDR3 nucleotides read TGTGCCACCAGCAGAGATCCGAGGTTCCCCTACAATGAGCAGTTCTTC. Translated, it gives CATSRDPRFPYNEQFF.

This clonotype was detected a few times. The chain employs TRBV28 and TRBJ2-7; no clear D gene. Trimming removed 5 bases from V and 9 bases from J, with 11 bases in between. The CDR3 length is 11 residues. CDR1 MDHEN and CDR2 SYDVKM come from the germline V gene. The CDR3 protein is CASSLGRRQYF. The CDR3 DNA reads TGTGCCAGCAGTCTTGGACGGAGGCAGTACTTC.

The V call is TRBV7-2, the J call TRBJ1-3, with TRBD1 identical over 8 bases. CDR1 is SGHTA, CDR2 FQGNSA, per germline. The CDR3 spans 17 residues. Losses at the gene ends were 2 bases for V and 6 bases for J; bases not matched to a gene: 12. As DNA, the CDR3 is TGTGCCAGCAGCTTACTTCGGGGGACAGGCACCAAAAACACCATATATTTT. Amino acids: CASSLLRGTGTKNTIYF.

The chain uses TRBV4-3 and TRBJ1-5; D call uncertain. Trimming shortened V by 0 bases and J by 0 bases, and 12 bases separated the two germline ends. The CDR3 has 17 residues. CDR1 is LGHNA, CDR2 YSLEER, per germline. The DNA of the CDR3 is TGCGCCAGCAGCCAAGATCGGGCTTGGAATAGCAATCAGCCCCAGCATTTT. Translation: CASSQDRAWNSNQPQHF.

This rearrangement joins TRBV12-3 or TRBV12-4 to TRBJ1-5, with a weak D call TRBD1 (6 bases). CDR3 length: 17 residues. Trimming shortened V by 4 bases and J by 3 bases, and 19 bases separated the two germline ends. CDR3 sequence: CASSSRGWGGANQPQHF. CDR3 nucleotides: TGTGCCAGCAGTTCCCGCGGGTGGGGGGGGGCCAATCAGCCCCAGCATTTT.

In this sample, this clonotype turned up a few times. The chain recombines TRBV6-2 or TRBV6-3 with TRBJ2-2; no reliable D call. V shed 2 bases and J shed 4 bases, with 11 bases lying between them. This CDR3 spans 15 amino acids. Germline V gives CDR1 MNHEY, CDR2 SVGEGT. In nucleotides, the CDR3 is TGTGCCAGCAGTTACAGGGTCGGCGGCACCGGGGAGCTGTTTTTT. Encoded protein: CASSYRVGGTGELFF.

V is TRBV2 and J is TRBJ2-5; 7 nucleotides align to TRBD1. The CDR3 spans 15 residues. The J segment lost 3 bases and the V segment lost 6 bases, leaving 10 bases of the junction unmatched. Germline V CDR1 and CDR2: SNHLY, FYNNEI. In DNA, the CDR3 is TGTGCCAGCAGAAGGTGGGGGACAGATGAAGAGACCCAGTACTTC. This codes for CASRRWGTDEETQYF.

The J gene is TRBJ1-5, the V gene TRBV19; D is perhaps TRBD1 (6 bases). Germline loops: CDR1 LNHDA, CDR2 SQIVND (reference sequence). This CDR3 has 15 residues. The germline V and J ends were trimmed by 11 bases and 7 bases, with 24 bases remaining between them. Here the CDR3 reads CASRTEGAFKQPQHF. DNA for the CDR3: TGTGCCTCCAGGACAGAGGGCGCTTTCAAGCAGCCCCAGCATTTT.

This clonotype was detected only once. The rearrangement links TRBV29-1 to TRBJ1-1; TRBD1 might be the D (6 bases). Germline loops: CDR1 SQVTM, CDR2 ANQGSEA. Trimming took 2 bases from V and 4 from J, leaving 11 bases between them. The CDR3 has 13 amino acids. Written as DNA, the CDR3 is TGCAGCGTTGAAAGCCAGGGGTCCACTGAAGCTTTCTTT. Its protein is CSVESQGSTEAFF.

This clonotype was picked up a small number of times. The chain employs TRBV7-3 and TRBJ2-1, with D tentatively TRBD2 (6 bases). The CDR3 length is 14 residues. The ends were cut back, 5 bases at V and 3 bases at J, with 11 bases in the middle. Germline loops: CDR1 SGHTA, CDR2 FQGTGA. CDR3 nucleotides: TGTGCCAGCAGCCCACGAGCGGGCTACAATGAGCAGTTCTTC. Translated, it gives CASSPRAGYNEQFF. The entire variable domain, with the rest obtained from reference TRBV7-3 and TRBJ2-1, is as follows: GAGVSQTPSNKVTEKGKYVELRCDPISGHTALYWYRQSLGQGPEFLIYFQGTGAADDSGLPNDRFFAVRPEGSVSTLKIQRTERGDSAVYLCASSPRAGYNEQFFGPGTRLTVL.

V and J are TRBV28 and TRBJ2-3, with 8 bases lining up with TRBD2. Germline CDR1 MDHEN, CDR2 SYDVKM. Trimming removed 7 bases from V and 3 bases from J; junction bases left unmatched: 9. This CDR3 is 15 amino acids long. The CDR3 DNA reads as TGTGCCAGCACGGAGCGGGGGAGGGTGACAGATACGCAGTATTTT. Amino acids: CASTERGRVTDTQYF.

The chain combines TRBV12-3 or TRBV12-4 with TRBJ2-1; D is perhaps TRBD1 (6 bases). The CDR3 is 15 residues long. Trimming left V 5 bases short and J 3 bases short, with 14 bases between. DNA for the CDR3: TGTGCCAGCAGTCTGCAGGGGCCTGGCTACAATGAGCAGTTCTTC. Translating it yields CASSLQGPGYNEQFF.

This rearrangement joins TRBV15 to TRBJ1-6; weak D call: TRBD1 (5 bases). Germline V lookup: CDR1 LNHNV, CDR2 YYDKDF (reference sequence). The length of the CDR3 is 16 residues. V dropped 5 bases and J dropped 8 bases, with 19 bases sitting between them. The CDR3 coding sequence is TGTGCCACCAGCTCTTACGGGGGGATCCACCATTCACCCCTCCACTTT. It translates to CATSSYGGIHHSPLHF.

This clonotype has just a few counts. The chain recombines TRBV4-1 with TRBJ2-1; the match to TRBD2 covers 7 bases. V dropped 4 bases and J dropped 8; count of bases not matched to a gene: 14. The CDR3 consists of 16 residues. The V gene's germline CDR1 is MGHRA and CDR2 YSYEKL. DNA for the CDR3: TGCGCCAGCAGCCTTAGACTAGGTCTAGCGGACGATGAGCAGTTCTTC. This sequence encodes CASSLRLGLADDEQFF.

CDR3 in DNA: TGTGCCAGCAGTGGGGGGACTAGCGGGAACAATGAGCAGTTCTTC. Protein sequence: CASSGGTSGNNEQFF. This chain joins TRBV6-1 and TRBJ2-1, with 13 bases aligning to TRBD2. Trimming at V came to 4 bases and at J to 5 bases, leaving 2 bases not matched to a gene. CDR3 length equals 15 residues. CDR1 and CDR2 (germline): MNHNS, SASEGT.

This chain uses TRBV11-2 with TRBJ2-7, with TRBD1 identical over 8 bases. Trimming cost V 6 bases and J 3 bases; bases outside gene matches: 10. The CDR3 runs to 15 residues. Germline V lookup: CDR1 SGHAT, CDR2 FQNNGV. CDR3 in DNA: TGTGCCAGCAGTTCTGGACAGGGTCTTTTCTACGAGCAGTACTTC. The encoded protein is CASSSGQGLFYEQYF.

The V and J genes are TRBV7-9 and TRBJ2-2; D might be TRBD2 (6 bases). In germline, CDR1 is SEHNR, CDR2 FQNEAQ (reference sequence). V gave up 8 bases and J gave up 2 bases, with 18 bases separating them. CDR3 size: 16 residues. CDR3 DNA: TGTGCCAGCTCCAGGAGGGGAGAGTTAAACACCGGGGAGCTGTTTTTT. It encodes CASSRRGELNTGELFF.

The V and J genes are TRBV4-3 and TRBJ2-5; no clear D. This CDR3 spans 13 amino acids. V lost 0 bases to trimming and J lost 2 bases, with 4 bases between them. The germline CDR1 and CDR2 sequences are LGHNA and YSLEER. CDR3 in amino acids: CASSQDWQETQYF. The CDR3 coding sequence is TGCGCCAGCAGCCAAGACTGGCAAGAGACCCAGTACTTC.

CDR3 amino acids: CASSLSGLAGAGQNIQYF. The CDR3 region has the DNA TGTGCCAGCAGTTTATCGGGACTAGCGGGGGCAGGGCAAAACATTCAGTACTTC. This chain joins TRBV12-3 or TRBV12-4 and TRBJ2-4, with 14 bases fitting TRBD2. Germline trimming cut 2 bases from V and 5 bases from J; bases unmatched to any gene: 8. The CDR3 extends over 18 amino acids.

The chain employs TRBV5-1 and TRBJ2-7; D is uncertain. CDR3 length: 13 residues. Trimming stripped 5 bases from V and 3 bases from J, with 12 bases between. Germline assignment: CDR1 SGHRS and CDR2 YFSETQ. CDR3 bases: TGCGCCAGCAGGGCTAGTGACGGCTACGAGCAGTACTTC. Translating it yields CASRASDGYEQYF.

The V and J genes are TRBV2 and TRBJ1-2; 9 nucleotides line up with TRBD1. Unmatched junction bases numbered 6, after V lost 6 bases and J lost 4 bases. The CDR3 runs 14 residues. Germline V gene sequence: CDR1 SNHLY, CDR2 FYNNEI. The CDR3 protein is CASSETGGIYGYTF. CDR3 DNA: TGTGCCAGCAGCGAGACAGGGGGGATCTATGGCTACACCTTC. Full variable domain (rest looked up from reference TRBV2 and TRBJ1-2): EPEVTQTPSHQVTQMGQEVILRCVPISNHLYFYWYRQILGQKVEFLVSFYNNEISEKSEIFDDQFSVERPDGSNFTLKIRSTKLEDSAMYFCASSETGGIYGYTFGSGTRLTVV.

This rearrangement joins TRBV4-1 to TRBJ2-1, with TRBD1 matching over 7 bases. CDR1 and CDR2 from the germline V gene are MGHRA and YSYEKL. This CDR3 has 15 amino acids. Trimming at V came to 3 bases and at J to 5 bases, leaving 7 bases not matched to a gene. CDR3 in DNA: TGCGCCAGCAGCCATCCTGACAGGGTCCACAATGAGCAGTTCTTC. Translation gives CASSHPDRVHNEQFF.

The chain couples TRBV15 to TRBJ1-1; D remains unclear. V lost 0 bases and J 4 bases, leaving 12 bases between the germline ends. This CDR3 is 15 amino acids long. Germline-derived CDR1 and CDR2 are LNHNV and YYDKDF (reference sequence). The CDR3 is CATSRDSSLGTEAFF. In DNA, the CDR3 is TGTGCCACCAGCAGAGATTCATCTCTCGGCACTGAAGCTTTCTTT.

This chain joins TRBV4-3 and TRBJ2-7, with no clear D. Trimming removed 0 bases at V and 5 bases at J, with 11 bases between. This CDR3 is 14 amino acids long. The germline V gene encodes CDR1 LGHNA and CDR2 YSLEER. The chain's CDR3 is CASSQDWAGDEQYF. The CDR3 region has the DNA TGCGCCAGCAGCCAAGATTGGGCAGGAGACGAGCAGTACTTC.

This chain joins TRBV4-3 and TRBJ2-7; 7 bases are shared with TRBD1. Germline assignment: CDR1 LGHNA and CDR2 YSLEER. The CDR3 runs to 16 residues. Losses at the gene ends were 0 bases for V and 2 bases for J; bases not matched to a gene: 7. This chain's CDR3 is CASSQEISTGAYEQYF. DNA of the CDR3: TGCGCCAGCAGCCAAGAAATCTCCACAGGGGCCTACGAGCAGTACTTC.

The chain combines TRBV20-1 with TRBJ2-1, with 11 positions matching TRBD2. The CDR3 is 15 residues long. Unmatched junction bases numbered 4, after V lost 2 bases and J lost 4 bases. Germline CDR1 is DFQATT and CDR2 is SNEGSKA (reference sequence). CDR3 region: CSARLAGGGYNEQFF. As DNA, the CDR3 is TGCAGTGCTAGACTAGCGGGGGGAGGATACAATGAGCAGTTCTTC.

In DNA, the CDR3 is TGCGCCAGCAGCTCACCACACATAGCGGGGGTCACAGATACGCAGTATTTT. This translates into CASSSPHIAGVTDTQYF. The genes are TRBV5-1 and TRBJ2-3, with 9 bases fitting TRBD2. Germline trimming cut 3 bases from V and 2 bases from J; bases unmatched to any gene: 10. This CDR3 comprises 17 residues. Per the germline V gene, CDR1 is SGHRS and CDR2 is YFSETQ.

The V call is TRBV4-2, the J call TRBJ1-1; D possibly corresponds to TRBD1 (5 bases). Trimming cost V 1 base and J 6 bases, with 15 bases left between them. The CDR3 sequence is 15 residues long. Germline loops: CDR1 LGHNA, CDR2 YNFKEQ. The CDR3 reads CASSQGGGRGAEAFF. The CDR3 bases are TGTGCCAGCAGCCAAGGGGGCGGCCGCGGGGCTGAAGCTTTCTTT.

There are a few counts of this clonotype. The rearrangement joins TRBV6-1 to TRBJ2-1; D uncertain. Per germline, CDR1 MNHNS and CDR2 SASEGT. V dropped 6 bases and J dropped 0 bases, with 12 bases sitting between them. The CDR3 spans 15 residues. In DNA, the CDR3 is TGTGCCAGCAGCCGCGGTCCCAGCTCCTACAATGAGCAGTTCTTC. This translates into CASSRGPSSYNEQFF.